At least ten counts were recorded for the clone carrying this T cell receptor beta chain. The record originates from a study of CD8 T cells in ankylosing spondylitis. TCRdb recomputed calls from the 5' RACE reads with MiXCR, one row per CDR3 protein. The repertoire consists of some 240,000 distinct CDR3 sequences, with about 9.1% occurring once and the leading ten covering approximately 6.2%. Germline assignment: CDR1 SGHRS and CDR2 YFSETQ. V was clipped by 0 bases and J by 8 bases, with 14 bases between them. This CDR3 region has 14 residues. This chain connects TRBV5-1 to TRBJ1-2, with a possible D match to TRBD1 (5 bases). The receptor was derived from a male donor with ankylosing spondylitis or in good health (not recorded which). The sample taken for sequencing was blood, either unsorted or a sorted T cell fraction (not recorded which). The CDR3 DNA is TGCGCCAGCAGCTTGGAGGCTTATCCAGGGGGCTACACCTTC. Its translation is CASSLEAYPGGYTF.